These T cell receptor beta chains were read from a single sample in a study of cytomegalovirus exposure and HLA in healthy donors. Measured with immunoSEQ multiplex PCR; TCRdb has only the in-frame clones, and not every one. The sample contains more than 120,000 clones, 75% to 90% of which appear only once. Sequencing was carried out using PBMCs. The receptors stem from a woman aged 25 to 39 in good health and CMV-seronegative. Both conserved end residues are part of each CDR3. The order of the fields is CDR3 protein, CDR3 DNA, D gene, V gene, clone size, J gene. A D gene is named only where the DNA matches it firmly. Rows give clone size only sometimes, using once, few, many, or a class for an expanded clone.

CASSQDRVYGYTF,TGTGCCAGCAGCCAGGACAGGGTCTATGGCTACACCTTC,TRBD1,TRBV28,NA,TRBJ1-2
CAISESGGPNYGYTF,TGTGCCATCAGTGAGTCGGGGGGACCTAACTATGGCTACACCTTC,NA,TRBV10-3,NA,TRBJ1-2
CASSLVAGSTDTQYF,TGCGCCAGCAGCTTGGTAGCGGGAAGCACAGATACGCAGTATTTT,TRBD2,TRBV5-1,NA,TRBJ2-3
CASSLSGTGFFEAFF,TGCGCCAGCAGTCTTTCCGGGACTGGGTTTTTTGAAGCTTTCTTT,NA,TRBV23-1,once,TRBJ1-1
CASIPPTEPYSNQPQHF,TGTGCCAGCATTCCCCCGACGGAGCCTTATAGCAATCAGCCCCAGCATTTT,NA,TRBV27,NA,TRBJ1-5
CASSLGSGGLQETQYF,TGCGCCAGCAGCTTGGGTAGCGGAGGGCTTCAAGAGACCCAGTACTTC,NA,TRBV5-1,once,TRBJ2-5
CATREQGYTF,TGTGCCACAAGAGAACAGGGCTACACCTTC,NA,TRBV2,few,TRBJ1-2
CASSKNPGQGYGYTF,TGTGCCAGCTCAAAAAATCCGGGACAGGGGTATGGCTACACCTTC,TRBD1,TRBV18,NA,TRBJ1-2
CASSSAGRGIGETQYF,TGTGCCAGCAGCTCGGCCGGGCGGGGGATAGGAGAGACCCAGTACTTC,TRBD2,TRBV5-4,NA,TRBJ2-5
CASSPSGRVYNEQFF,TGTGCCAGTAGTCCCAGCGGGAGGGTTTACAATGAGCAGTTCTTC,TRBD2,TRBV19,NA,TRBJ2-1
CSARGTGNTEAFF,TGCAGCGCCCGGGGGACAGGGAACACTGAAGCTTTCTTT,TRBD1,TRBV29-1,NA,TRBJ1-1
CASSQGRATLSYEQYF,TGCGCCAGCAGCCAAGGTCGCGCCACCCTCTCCTACGAGCAGTACTTC,NA,TRBV4-1,NA,TRBJ2-7
CASSINSAKVNSPLHF,TGTGCCAGTAGTATAAACTCAGCGAAAGTGAATTCACCCCTCCACTTT,NA,TRBV19,NA,TRBJ1-6
CASSPRGGQALYGYTF,TGTGCCAGCTCACCAAGAGGGGGACAGGCTCTCTATGGCTACACCTTC,TRBD1,TRBV18,few,TRBJ1-2
CASQGQVYGYTF,TGTGCCAGCCAGGGACAGGTGTATGGCTACACCTTC,TRBD1,TRBV2,NA,TRBJ1-2
CASSDSGQGESPLHF,TGTGCCAGCAGTGACTCGGGACAGGGCGAGTCACCCCTCCACTTT,TRBD1,TRBV6-4,NA,TRBJ1-6
CASSPRGYTF,TGTGCCAGCAGCCCCCGGGGCTACACCTTC,NA,TRBV7-9,NA,TRBJ1-2